This T cell receptor (beta chain) was obtained from a study of shared clonotypes between healthy human individuals. Overall study findings and caveats: Sequencing depth was expected to influence donor clonotype sharing.

The naive CD8 fraction comprised CD45RO-negative cells positively selected for CCR7 and excluded terminally differentiated effector memory CD45RA+ cells. Only Caucasian adults living in Nashville, Tennessee made up the donor group. Profiled with immunoSEQ multiplex PCR; TCRdb holds only in-frame clones, not every one. The sample lists fewer than 800,000 clones, about 90% occurring once. As to this clone: Its antigen remains unknown.

Germline V lookup: CDR1 LNHNV, CDR2 YYDKDF (reference sequence). Trimming left V 5 bases short and J 0 bases short, with 11 bases between. The CDR3 length is 15 residues. Sequencing used naive CD8+ T cells sorted from blood. This TCR derives from a man younger than 45 in good health. J is TRBJ2-1 and V is TRBV15; no reliable D call. The CDR3 spells CATSAQRISYNEQFF. In nucleotides, the CDR3 is TGTGCCACCAGCGCTCAACGCATCTCCTACAATGAGCAGTTCTTC.